This T cell receptor (beta chain) stems from a study of T cells after yellow fever vaccination. Across the whole study: Any fraction with a low cell number was prepared using SMART-Seq v4 Ultra Low Input.

Making TCR cDNA involved 5'RACE template switching, which added UMIs and a universal primer site. TCRdb recomputed calls from the 5' RACE reads with MiXCR, one row per CDR3 protein. The sample gives around 310,000 distinct CDR3 sequences, around 3.6% of which show up once; around a quarter is in the top ten. Study results and limitations: There was a small share of clonotypes that showed up in both the CD4 and CD8 compartments.

The sample holds many counts of this clonotype. As yet, its antigen is unknown. The sequence was collected from a man between 18 and 29 years old who received the YFV17D yellow fever vaccine. Here the sequenced sample was PBMCs, taken on the day of the yellow fever booster vaccination.

The CDR3 sequence is CASSLRTGSTDTQYF. The CDR3 DNA reads as TGTGCCAGCAGCTTGAGGACGGGGAGCACAGATACGCAGTATTTT. The V gene is TRBV7-8, the J gene TRBJ2-3, with D perhaps matching TRBD2 (5 bases). CDR1 is SGHVS and CDR2 is FQNEAQ in the germline V gene. The CDR3 covers 15 residues. Trimming left V 3 bases short and J 0 bases short, with 10 bases between.